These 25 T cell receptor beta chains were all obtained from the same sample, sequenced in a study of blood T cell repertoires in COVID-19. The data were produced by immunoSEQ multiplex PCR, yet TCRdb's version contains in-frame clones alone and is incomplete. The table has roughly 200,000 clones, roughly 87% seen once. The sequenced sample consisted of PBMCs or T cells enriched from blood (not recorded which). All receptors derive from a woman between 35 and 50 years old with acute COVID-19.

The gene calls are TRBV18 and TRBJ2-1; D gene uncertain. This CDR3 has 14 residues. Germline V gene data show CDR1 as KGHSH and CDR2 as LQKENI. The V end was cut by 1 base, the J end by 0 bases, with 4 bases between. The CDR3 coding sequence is TGTGCCAGCTCACCACAGAGCTCCTACAATGAGCAGTTCTTC. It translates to CASSPQSSYNEQFF. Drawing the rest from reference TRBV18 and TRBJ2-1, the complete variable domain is NAGVMQNPRHLVRRRGQEARLRCSPMKGHSHVYWYRQLPEEGLKFMVYLQKENIIDESGMPKERFSAEFPKEGPSILRIQQVVRGDSAAYFCASSPQSSYNEQFFGPGTRLTVL.

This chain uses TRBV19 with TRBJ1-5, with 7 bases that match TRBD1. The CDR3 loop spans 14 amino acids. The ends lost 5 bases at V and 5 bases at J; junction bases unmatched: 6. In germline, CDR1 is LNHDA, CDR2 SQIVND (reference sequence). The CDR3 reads CASSLRQGHQPQHF. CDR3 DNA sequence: TGTGCCAGTAGTCTTAGACAGGGCCATCAGCCCCAGCATTTT. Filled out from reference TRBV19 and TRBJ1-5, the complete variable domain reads DGGITQSPKYLFRKEGQNVTLSCEQNLNHDAMYWYRQDPGQGLRLIYYSQIVNDFQKGDIAEGYSVSREKKESFPLTVTSAQKNPTAFYLCASSLRQGHQPQHFGDGTRLSIL.

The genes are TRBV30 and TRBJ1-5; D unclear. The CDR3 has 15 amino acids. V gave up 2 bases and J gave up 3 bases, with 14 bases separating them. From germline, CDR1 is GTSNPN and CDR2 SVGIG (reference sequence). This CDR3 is CAWSLSGPDNQPQHF. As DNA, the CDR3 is TGTGCCTGGAGTCTATCAGGCCCCGACAATCAGCCCCAGCATTTT.

CDR3 bases: TGTGCCAGCAGCCGTCCCCAGAGCGGGGTGGGAGATACGCAGTATTTT. Translated, it gives CASSRPQSGVGDTQYF. This chain links TRBV5-4 with TRBJ2-3, with 7 bases identical to TRBD2. The trim removed 4 bases at V and 5 bases at J, leaving 13 bases unmatched. Looked up from germline, CDR1 is SGHNT and CDR2 is YYREEE (reference sequence). There are 16 residues in the CDR3.

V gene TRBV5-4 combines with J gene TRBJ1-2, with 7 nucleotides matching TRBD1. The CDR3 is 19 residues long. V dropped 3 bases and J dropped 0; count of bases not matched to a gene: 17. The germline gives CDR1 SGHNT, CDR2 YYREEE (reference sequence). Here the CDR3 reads CASSSPPGTVSSTNYGYTF. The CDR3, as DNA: TGTGCCAGCAGCTCGCCACCCGGGACAGTCTCGTCAACTAACTATGGCTACACCTTC.

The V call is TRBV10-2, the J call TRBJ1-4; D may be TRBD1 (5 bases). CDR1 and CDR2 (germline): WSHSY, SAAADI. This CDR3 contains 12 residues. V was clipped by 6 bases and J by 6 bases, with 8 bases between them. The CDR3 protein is CASRGADEKLFF. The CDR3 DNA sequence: TGCGCCAGCAGAGGGGCAGATGAAAAACTGTTTTTT.

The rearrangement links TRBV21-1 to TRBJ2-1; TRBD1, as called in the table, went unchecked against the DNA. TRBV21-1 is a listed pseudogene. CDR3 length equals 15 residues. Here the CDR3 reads CASRLDRAQNNEQFF. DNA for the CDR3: TGTGCCAGCAGGTTGGACAGGGCGCAAAACAATGAGCAGTTCTTC.

CDR3: CASSLGLAGVDTQYF. The CDR3 DNA follows: TGCGCCAGCAGCTTGGGACTAGCGGGGGTAGATACGCAGTATTTT. The gene calls are TRBV5-1 and TRBJ2-3, with 12 nucleotides matching TRBD2. This CDR3 is 15 amino acids long. Per germline, CDR1 SGHRS and CDR2 YFSETQ. V was clipped by 0 bases and J by 5 bases; unmatched bases: 1.

The CDR3 nucleotides are TGTGCCAGCAGCCATGACGGAGGTTCGGTCTACGAGCAGTACTTC. Its translation is CASSHDGGSVYEQYF. This chain connects TRBV4-2 to TRBJ2-7; a possible D gene is TRBD2 (5 bases). The V end lost 3 bases, the J end lost 3 bases, and 15 bases lay between the germline ends. Germline loops: CDR1 LGHNA, CDR2 YNFKEQ. The CDR3 has 15 amino acids.

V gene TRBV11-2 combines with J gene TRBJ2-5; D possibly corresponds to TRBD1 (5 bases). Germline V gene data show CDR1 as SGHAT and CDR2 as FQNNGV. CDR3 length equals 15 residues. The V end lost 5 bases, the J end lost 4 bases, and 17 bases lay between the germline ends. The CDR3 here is CASSPEIWGGETQYF. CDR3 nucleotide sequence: TGTGCCAGCAGCCCCGAAATTTGGGGCGGAGAGACCCAGTACTTC.

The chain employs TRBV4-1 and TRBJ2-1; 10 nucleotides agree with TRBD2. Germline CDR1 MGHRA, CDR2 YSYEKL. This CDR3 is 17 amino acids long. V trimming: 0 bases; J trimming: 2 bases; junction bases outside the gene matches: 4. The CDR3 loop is CASSQDPLAGTYNEQFF. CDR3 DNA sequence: TGCGCCAGCAGCCAAGATCCACTAGCGGGGACCTACAATGAGCAGTTCTTC.

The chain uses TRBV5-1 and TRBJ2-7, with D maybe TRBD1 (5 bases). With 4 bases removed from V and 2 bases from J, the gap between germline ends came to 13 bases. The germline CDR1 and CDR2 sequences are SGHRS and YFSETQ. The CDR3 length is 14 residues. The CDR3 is CASSPRQFTYEQYF. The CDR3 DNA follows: TGCGCCAGCAGCCCGCGACAGTTTACCTACGAGCAGTACTTC.

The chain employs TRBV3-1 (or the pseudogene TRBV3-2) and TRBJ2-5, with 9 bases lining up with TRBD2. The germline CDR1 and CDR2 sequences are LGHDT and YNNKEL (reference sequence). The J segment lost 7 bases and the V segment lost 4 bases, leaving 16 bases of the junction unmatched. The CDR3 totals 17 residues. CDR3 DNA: TGTGCCAGCAGCCGGAGGAGGCGGGAGGGGACCGCGGGGACCCAGTACTTC. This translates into CASSRRRREGTAGTQYF.

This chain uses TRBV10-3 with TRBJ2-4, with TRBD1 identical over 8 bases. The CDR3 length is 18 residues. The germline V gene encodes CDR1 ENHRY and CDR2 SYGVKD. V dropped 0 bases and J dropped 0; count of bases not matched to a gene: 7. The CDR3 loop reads CAISESLRTGLAKNIQYF. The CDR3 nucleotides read TGTGCCATCAGTGAGTCCCTCAGGACAGGGCTAGCCAAAAACATTCAGTACTTC.

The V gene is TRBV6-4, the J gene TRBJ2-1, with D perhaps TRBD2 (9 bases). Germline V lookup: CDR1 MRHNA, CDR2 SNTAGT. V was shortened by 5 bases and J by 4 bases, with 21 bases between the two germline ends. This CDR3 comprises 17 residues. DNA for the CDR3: TGTGCCAGCAGTCCAACAGGGGGACTAGCTGTATACAATGAGCAGTTCTTC. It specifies CASSPTGGLAVYNEQFF.

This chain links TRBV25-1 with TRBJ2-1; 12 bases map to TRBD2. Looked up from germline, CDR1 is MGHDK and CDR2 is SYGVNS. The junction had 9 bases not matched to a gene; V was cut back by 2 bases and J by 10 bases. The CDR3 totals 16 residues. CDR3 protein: CASSERSSGGAGEQFF. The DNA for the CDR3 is TGTGCCAGCAGTGAAAGGTCTAGCGGGGGGGCTGGGGAGCAGTTCTTC.

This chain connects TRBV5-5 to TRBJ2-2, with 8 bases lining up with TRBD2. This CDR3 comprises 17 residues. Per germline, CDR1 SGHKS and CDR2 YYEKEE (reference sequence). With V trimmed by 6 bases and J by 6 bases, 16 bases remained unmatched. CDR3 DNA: TGTGCCAGCACCTCCCGCCCCGGGACTAGTGGGGCCGGGGAGCTGTTTTTT. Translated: CASTSRPGTSGAGELFF.

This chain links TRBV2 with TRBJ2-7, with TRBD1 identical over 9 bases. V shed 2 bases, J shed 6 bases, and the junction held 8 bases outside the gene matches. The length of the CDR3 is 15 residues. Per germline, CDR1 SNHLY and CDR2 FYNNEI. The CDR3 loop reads CASSESGTGIREQYF. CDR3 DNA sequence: TGTGCCAGCAGTGAATCCGGGACAGGGATTCGCGAGCAGTACTTC.

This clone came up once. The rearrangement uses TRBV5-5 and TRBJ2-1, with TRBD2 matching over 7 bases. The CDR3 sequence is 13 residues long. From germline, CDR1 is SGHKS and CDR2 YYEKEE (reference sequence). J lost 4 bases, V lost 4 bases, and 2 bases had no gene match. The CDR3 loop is CASSPGGYNEQFF. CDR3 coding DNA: TGTGCCAGCAGCCCGGGAGGATACAATGAGCAGTTCTTC. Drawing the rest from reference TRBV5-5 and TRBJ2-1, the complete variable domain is DAGVTQSPTHLIKTRGQQVTLRCSPISGHKSVSWYQQVLGQGPQFIFQYYEKEERGRGNFPDRFSARQFPNYSSELNVNALLLGDSALYLCASSPGGYNEQFFGPGTRLTVL.

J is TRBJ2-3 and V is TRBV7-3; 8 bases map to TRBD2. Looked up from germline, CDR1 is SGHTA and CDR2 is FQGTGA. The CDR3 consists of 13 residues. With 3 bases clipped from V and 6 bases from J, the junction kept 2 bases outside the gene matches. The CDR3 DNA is TGTGCCAGCAGCTTGACTAGCGACGATACGCAGTATTTT. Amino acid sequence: CASSLTSDDTQYF.

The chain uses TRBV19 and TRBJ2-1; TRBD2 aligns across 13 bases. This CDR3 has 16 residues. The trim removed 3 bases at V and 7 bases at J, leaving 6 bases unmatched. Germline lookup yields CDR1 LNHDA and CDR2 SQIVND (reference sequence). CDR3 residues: CASSITSGGAENEQFF. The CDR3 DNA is TGTGCCAGTAGTATCACTAGCGGGGGGGCCGAGAATGAGCAGTTCTTC.

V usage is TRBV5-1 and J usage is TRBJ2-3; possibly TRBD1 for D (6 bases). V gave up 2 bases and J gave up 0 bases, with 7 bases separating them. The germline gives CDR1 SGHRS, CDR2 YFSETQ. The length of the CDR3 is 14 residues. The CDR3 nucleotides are TGCGCCAGCAGCTTCGGACAGAGCACAGATACGCAGTATTTT. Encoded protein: CASSFGQSTDTQYF.

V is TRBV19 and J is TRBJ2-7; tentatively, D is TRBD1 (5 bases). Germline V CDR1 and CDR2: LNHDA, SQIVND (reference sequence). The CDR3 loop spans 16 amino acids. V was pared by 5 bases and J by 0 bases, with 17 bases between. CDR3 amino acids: CASSLTGARGSYEQYF. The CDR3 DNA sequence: TGTGCCAGTAGTTTAACAGGAGCGCGAGGCTCCTACGAGCAGTACTTC.

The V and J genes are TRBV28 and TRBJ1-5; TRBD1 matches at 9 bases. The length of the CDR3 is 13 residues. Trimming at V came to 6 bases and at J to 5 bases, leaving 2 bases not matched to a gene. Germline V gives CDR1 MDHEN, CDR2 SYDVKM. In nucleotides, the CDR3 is TGTGCCAGCAGGGGACAGGGCGATCAGCCCCAGCATTTT. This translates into CASRGQGDQPQHF.

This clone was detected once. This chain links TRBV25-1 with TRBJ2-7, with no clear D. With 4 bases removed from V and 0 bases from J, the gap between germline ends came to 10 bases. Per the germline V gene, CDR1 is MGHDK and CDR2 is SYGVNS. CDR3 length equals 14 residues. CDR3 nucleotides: TGTGCCAGCAGTGCCACCGTTAGCTCCTACGAGCAGTACTTC. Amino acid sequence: CASSATVSSYEQYF.